This TCR beta chain was documented in a study of OX40 agonist ivuxolimab in advanced cancers. On the study more broadly: One hepatocellular carcinoma and a couple of cutaneous melanoma patients partially responded. Study results and caveats: Determination of antigen specificity was not performed for the expanded peripheral T cells.

In the case of this clone: The antigen remains unidentified.

Sequenced by immunoSEQ multiplex PCR; TCRdb stores in-frame clones only, minus some. The data hold some 54,000 clones, with 65% to 80% observed a single time. Peripheral blood came from all dose cohorts at three timepoints. The sequencing here drew on CD4+ or CD8+ T cells sorted from blood, taken in a trial of the OX40 agonist ivuxolimab. The receptor's source is an adult with an advanced solid tumor such as melanoma, head and neck, liver or kidney cancer.

CDR3 sequence: CASSSYETQYF. In DNA, the CDR3 is TGTGCCAGCAGTTCTTACGAGACCCAGTACTTC. The chain carries TRBV6-1 and TRBJ2-5; D unclear. The CDR3 covers 11 residues. Trimming removed 5 bases from V and 5 bases from J, with 6 bases in between. In germline, CDR1 is MNHNS, CDR2 SASEGT.